In this sample, the clone carrying this T cell receptor (beta chain) turned up a few times. Its antigen remains unknown. V lost 6 bases, J lost 0 bases, and 20 bases lay in between. The CDR3 extends over 17 amino acids. CDR1 is MDHEN and CDR2 is SYDVKM in the germline V gene. The data belong to a study of cytomegalovirus exposure and HLA in healthy donors. Study background: Sequencing of about 200 million T cells in an earlier analysis found around 120 million unique TCR beta sequences. Study-level findings and limits: Data from an earlier analysis indicated that most TCR beta V segments were productive either about 87% or about 30% of the time. Most likely, a cluster of highly shared sequence variants arose as a sequencing artifact.

The PCR employed 60 Vbeta primers together with 13 Jbeta primers. The data were produced by immunoSEQ multiplex PCR, yet TCRdb's version contains in-frame clones alone and is incomplete. This sample yields roughly 190,000 clones, of which roughly 80% are seen a single time; over 2% belongs to the top ten. The rearrangement joins TRBV28 to TRBJ1-1; no clear D gene. Sequencing was carried out using PBMCs. The origin of this receptor is a woman aged 25 to 39 in good health and CMV-seropositive. The DNA of the CDR3 is TGTGCCAGCAGCGACACACACATTAGGGAGGTGAACACTGAAGCTTTCTTT. Translated: CASSDTHIREVNTEAFF. The full variable domain, with the rest looked up from reference TRBV28 and TRBJ1-1, is DVKVTQSSRYLVKRTGEKVFLECVQDMDHENMFWYRQDPGLGLRLIYFSYDVKMKEKGDIPEGYSVSREKKERFSLILESASTNQTSMYLCASSDTHIREVNTEAFFGQGTRLTVV.